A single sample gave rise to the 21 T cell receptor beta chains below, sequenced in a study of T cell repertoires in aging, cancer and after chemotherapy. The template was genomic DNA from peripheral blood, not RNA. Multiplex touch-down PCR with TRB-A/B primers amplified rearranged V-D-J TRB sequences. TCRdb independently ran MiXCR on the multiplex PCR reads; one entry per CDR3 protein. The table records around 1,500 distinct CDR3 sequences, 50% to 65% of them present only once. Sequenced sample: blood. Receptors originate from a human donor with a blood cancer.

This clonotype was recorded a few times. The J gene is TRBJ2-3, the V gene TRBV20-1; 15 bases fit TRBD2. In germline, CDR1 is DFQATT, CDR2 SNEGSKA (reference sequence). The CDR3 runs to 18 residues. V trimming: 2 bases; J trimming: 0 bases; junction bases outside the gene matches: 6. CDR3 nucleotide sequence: TGCAGTGCTAGATCTCCGGGACTAGCGGGGGGTAGCACAGATACGCAGTATTTT. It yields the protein CSARSPGLAGGSTDTQYF.

The CDR3 loop is CSARGGASGELFF. The CDR3 nucleotides are TGCAGTGCTAGAGGCGGGGCATCTGGGGAGCTGTTTTTT. The gene calls are TRBV20-1 and TRBJ2-2, with D possibly matching TRBD2 (6 bases). V was cut by 1 base and J by 8 bases, with 11 bases left in between. Germline lookup yields CDR1 DFQATT and CDR2 SNEGSKA (reference sequence). The CDR3 has 13 residues.

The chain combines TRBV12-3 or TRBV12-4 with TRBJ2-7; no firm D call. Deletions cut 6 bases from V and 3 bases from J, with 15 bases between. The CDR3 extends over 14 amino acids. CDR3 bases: TGTGCCAGCAGCCAGTCGTGGAAGAGCTACGAGCAGTACTTC. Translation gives CASSQSWKSYEQYF.

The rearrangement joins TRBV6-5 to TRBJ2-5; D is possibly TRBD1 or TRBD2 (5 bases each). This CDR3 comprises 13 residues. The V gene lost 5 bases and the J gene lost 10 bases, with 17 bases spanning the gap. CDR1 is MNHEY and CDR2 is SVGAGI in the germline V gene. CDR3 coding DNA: TGTGCCAGCAGTCTCGGGACCGCTGGGTACCAGTACTTC. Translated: CASSLGTAGYQYF.

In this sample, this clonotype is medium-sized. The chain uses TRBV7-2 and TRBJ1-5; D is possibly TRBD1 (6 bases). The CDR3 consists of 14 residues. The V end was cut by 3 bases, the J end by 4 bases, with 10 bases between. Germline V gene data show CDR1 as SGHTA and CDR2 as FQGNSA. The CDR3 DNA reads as TGTGCCAGCAGCTTCACGCAGGGGAATCAGCCCCAGCATTTT. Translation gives CASSFTQGNQPQHF.

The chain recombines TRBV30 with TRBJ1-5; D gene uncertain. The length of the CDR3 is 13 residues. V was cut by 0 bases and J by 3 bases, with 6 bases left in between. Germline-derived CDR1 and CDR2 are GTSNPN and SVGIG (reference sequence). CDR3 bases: TGTGCCTGGAGTGTAGAGTTCAATCAGCCCCAGCATTTT. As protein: CAWSVEFNQPQHF.

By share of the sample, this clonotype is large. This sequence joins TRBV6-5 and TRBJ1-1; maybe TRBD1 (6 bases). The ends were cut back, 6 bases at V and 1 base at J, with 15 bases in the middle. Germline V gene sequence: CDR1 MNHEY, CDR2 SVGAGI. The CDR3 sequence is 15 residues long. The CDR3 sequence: CASRRNRETNTEAFF. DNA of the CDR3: TGTGCCAGCAGGCGGAACAGGGAGACGAACACTGAAGCTTTCTTT.

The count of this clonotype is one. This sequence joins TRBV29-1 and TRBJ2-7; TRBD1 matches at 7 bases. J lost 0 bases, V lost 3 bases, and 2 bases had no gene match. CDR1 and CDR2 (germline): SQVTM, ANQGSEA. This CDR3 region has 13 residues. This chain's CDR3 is CSVEGTASYEQYF. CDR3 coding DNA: TGCAGCGTTGAGGGGACAGCCTCCTACGAGCAGTACTTC.

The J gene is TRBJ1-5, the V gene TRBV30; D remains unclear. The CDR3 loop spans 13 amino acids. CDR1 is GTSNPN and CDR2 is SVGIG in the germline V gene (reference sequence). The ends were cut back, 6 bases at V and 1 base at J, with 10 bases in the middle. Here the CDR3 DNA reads TGTGCCTGCGCCCGGGCGAGCAATCAGCCCCAGCATTTT. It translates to CACARASNQPQHF. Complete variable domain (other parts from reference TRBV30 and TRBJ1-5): SQTIHQWPATLVQPVGSPLSLECTVEGTSNPNLYWYRQAAGRGLQLLFYSVGIGQISSEVPQNLSASRPQDRQFILSSKKLLLSDSGFYLCACARASNQPQHFGDGTRLSIL.

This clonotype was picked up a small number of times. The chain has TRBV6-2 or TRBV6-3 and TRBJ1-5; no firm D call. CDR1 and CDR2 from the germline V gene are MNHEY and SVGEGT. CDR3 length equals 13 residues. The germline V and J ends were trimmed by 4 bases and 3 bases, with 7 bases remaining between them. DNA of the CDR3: TGTGCCAGCAGTTGGGCCGACAATCAGCCCCAGCATTTT. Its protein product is CASSWADNQPQHF.

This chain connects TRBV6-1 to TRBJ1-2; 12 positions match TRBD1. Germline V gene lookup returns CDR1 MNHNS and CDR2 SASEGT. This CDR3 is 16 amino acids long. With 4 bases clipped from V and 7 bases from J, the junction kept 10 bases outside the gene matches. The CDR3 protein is CASSAGRDRGLLGYTF. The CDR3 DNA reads TGTGCCAGCAGTGCCGGCCGGGACAGGGGGCTACTTGGCTACACCTTC.

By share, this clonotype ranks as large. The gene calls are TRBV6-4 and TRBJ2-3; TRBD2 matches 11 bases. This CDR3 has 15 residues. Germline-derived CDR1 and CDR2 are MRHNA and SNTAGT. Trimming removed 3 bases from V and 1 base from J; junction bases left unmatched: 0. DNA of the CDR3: TGTGCCAGCAGTGAGACTAGCGGGGGCACAGATACGCAGTATTTT. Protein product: CASSETSGGTDTQYF.

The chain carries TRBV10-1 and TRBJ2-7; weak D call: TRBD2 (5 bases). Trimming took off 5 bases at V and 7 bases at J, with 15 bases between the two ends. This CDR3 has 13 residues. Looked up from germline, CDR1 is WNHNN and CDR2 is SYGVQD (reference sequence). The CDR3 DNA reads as TGCGCCAGCAGTCCTCTGTCCGGCGGGGAGCAGTACTTC. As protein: CASSPLSGGEQYF.

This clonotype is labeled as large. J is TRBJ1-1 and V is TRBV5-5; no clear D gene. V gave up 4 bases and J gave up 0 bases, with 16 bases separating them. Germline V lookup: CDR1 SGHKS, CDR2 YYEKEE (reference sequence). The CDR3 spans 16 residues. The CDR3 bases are TGTGCCAGCAGCAGTCAGACCCGGGCCTTGAACACTGAAGCTTTCTTT. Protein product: CASSSQTRALNTEAFF.

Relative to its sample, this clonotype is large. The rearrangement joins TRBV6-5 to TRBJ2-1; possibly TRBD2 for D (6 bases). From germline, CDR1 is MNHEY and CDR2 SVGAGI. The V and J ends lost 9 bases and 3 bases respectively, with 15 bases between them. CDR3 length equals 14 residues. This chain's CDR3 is CASSRASDYNEQFF. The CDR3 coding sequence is TGTGCCAGTTCCCGGGCTAGCGACTACAATGAGCAGTTCTTC.

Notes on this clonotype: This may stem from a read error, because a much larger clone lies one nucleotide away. The CDR3 DNA follows: TGTGCCAGAAGCTTGGCTTCAGTTGGAGGTCCAGCCAAAAACATTCAGTACTTC. Amino acid sequence: CARSLASVGGPAKNIQYF. The V and J genes are TRBV5-3 and TRBJ2-4; TRBD2 might be the D (5 bases). TRBV5-3 is placed among ORFs of uncertain function. Trimming pared 0 bases from V and 0 bases from J, leaving 16 bases between. The CDR3 runs to 18 residues.

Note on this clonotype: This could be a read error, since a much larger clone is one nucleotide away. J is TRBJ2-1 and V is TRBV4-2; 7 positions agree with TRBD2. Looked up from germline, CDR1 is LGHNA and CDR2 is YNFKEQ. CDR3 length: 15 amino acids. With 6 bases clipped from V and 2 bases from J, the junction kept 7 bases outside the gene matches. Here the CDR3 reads CASRSAAGAYNEQFF. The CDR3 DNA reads TGTGCCAGCAGGAGCGCGGCGGGGGCCTACAATGAGCAGTTCTTC.

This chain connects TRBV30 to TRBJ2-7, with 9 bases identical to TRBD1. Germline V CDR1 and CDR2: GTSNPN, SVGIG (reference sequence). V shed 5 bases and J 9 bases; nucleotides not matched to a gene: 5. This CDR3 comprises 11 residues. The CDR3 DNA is TGTGCCTGGGGACAGGGGTTCGGGCAGTACTTC. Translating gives CAWGQGFGQYF.

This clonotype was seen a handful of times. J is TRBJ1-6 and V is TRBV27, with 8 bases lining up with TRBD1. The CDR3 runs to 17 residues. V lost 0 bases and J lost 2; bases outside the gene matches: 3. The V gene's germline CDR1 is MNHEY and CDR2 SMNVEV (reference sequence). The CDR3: CASSLSRQGTYNSPLHF. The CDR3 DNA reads TGTGCCAGCAGTTTATCAAGACAGGGGACCTATAATTCACCCCTCCACTTT.

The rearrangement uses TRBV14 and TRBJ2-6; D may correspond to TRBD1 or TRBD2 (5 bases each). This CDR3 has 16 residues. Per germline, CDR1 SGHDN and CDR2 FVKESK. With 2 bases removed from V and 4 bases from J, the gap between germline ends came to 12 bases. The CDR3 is CASSQRGARGANVLTF. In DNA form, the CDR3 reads TGTGCCAGCAGCCAACGAGGGGCGCGCGGGGCCAACGTCCTGACTTTC.

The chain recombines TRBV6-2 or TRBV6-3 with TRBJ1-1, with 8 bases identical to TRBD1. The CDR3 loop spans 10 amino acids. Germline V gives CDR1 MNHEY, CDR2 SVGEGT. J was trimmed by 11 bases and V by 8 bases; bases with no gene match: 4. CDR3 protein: CASGQGGAFF. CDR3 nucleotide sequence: TGTGCCAGCGGACAGGGCGGCGCTTTCTTT.